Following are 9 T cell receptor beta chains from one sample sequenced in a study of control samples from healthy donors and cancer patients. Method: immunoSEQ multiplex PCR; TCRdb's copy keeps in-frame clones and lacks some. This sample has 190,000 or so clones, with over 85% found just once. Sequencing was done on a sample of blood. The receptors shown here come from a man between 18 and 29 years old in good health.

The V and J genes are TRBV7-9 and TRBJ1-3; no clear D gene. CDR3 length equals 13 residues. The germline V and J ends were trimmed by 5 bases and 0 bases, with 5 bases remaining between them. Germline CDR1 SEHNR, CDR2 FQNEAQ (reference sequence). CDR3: CASSTSSGNTIYF. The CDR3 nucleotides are TGTGCCAGCAGCACAAGCTCTGGAAACACCATATATTTT. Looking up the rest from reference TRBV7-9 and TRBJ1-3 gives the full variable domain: DTGVSQNPRHKITKRGQNVTFRCDPISEHNRLYWYRQTLGQGPEFLTYFQNEAQLEKSRLLSDRFSAERPKGSFSTLEIQRTEQGDSAMYLCASSTSSGNTIYFGEGSWLTVV.

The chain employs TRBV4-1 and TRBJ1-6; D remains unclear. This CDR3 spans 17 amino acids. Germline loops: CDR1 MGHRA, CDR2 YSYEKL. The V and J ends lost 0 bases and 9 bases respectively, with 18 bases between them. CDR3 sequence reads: CASSQDDGRRRSSPLHF. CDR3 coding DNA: TGCGCCAGCAGCCAAGATGACGGCCGAAGAAGAAGTTCACCCCTCCACTTT.

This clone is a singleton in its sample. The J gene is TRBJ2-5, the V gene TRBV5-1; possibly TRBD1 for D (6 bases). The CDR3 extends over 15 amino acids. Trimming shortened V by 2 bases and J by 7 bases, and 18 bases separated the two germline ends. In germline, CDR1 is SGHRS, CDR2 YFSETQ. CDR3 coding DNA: TGCGCCAGCAGCTTAGAGGGCAGGGGAAGAAGGACCCAGTACTTC. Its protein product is CASSLEGRGRRTQYF. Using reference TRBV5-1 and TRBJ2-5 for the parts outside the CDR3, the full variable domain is KAGVTQTPRYLIKTRGQQVTLSCSPISGHRSVSWYQQTPGQGLQFLFEYFSETQRNKGNFPGRFSGRQFSNSRSEMNVSTLELGDSALYLCASSLEGRGRRTQYFGPGTRLLVL.

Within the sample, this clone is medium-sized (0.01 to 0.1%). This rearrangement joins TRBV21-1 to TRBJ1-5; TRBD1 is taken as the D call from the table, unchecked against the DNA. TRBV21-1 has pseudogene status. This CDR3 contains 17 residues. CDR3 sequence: CASSKELRQDFNQPQHF. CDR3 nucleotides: TGTGCCAGCAGCAAAGAACTAAGACAGGACTTCAATCAGCCCCAGCATTTT.

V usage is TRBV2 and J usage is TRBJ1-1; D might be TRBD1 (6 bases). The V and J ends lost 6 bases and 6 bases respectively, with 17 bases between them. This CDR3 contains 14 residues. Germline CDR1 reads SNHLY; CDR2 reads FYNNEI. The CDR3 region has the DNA TGTGCCAGCAGCCCGGGACAAAGGAGGCCTGAAGCTTTCTTT. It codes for CASSPGQRRPEAFF. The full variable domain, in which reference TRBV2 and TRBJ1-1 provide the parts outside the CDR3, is EPEVTQTPSHQVTQMGQEVILRCVPISNHLYFYWYRQILGQKVEFLVSFYNNEISEKSEIFDDQFSVERPDGSNFTLKIRSTKLEDSAMYFCASSPGQRRPEAFFGQGTRLTVV.

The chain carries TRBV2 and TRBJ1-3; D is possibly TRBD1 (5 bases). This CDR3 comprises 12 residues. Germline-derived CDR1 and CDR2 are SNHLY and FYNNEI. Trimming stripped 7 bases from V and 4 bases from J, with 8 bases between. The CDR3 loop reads CASTRQGNTIYF. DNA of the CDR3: TGTGCCAGCACCCGACAGGGAAACACCATATATTTT.

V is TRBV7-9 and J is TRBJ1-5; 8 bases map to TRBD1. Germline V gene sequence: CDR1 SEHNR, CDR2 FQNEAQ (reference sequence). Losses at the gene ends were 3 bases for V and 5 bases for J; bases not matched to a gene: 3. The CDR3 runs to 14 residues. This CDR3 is CASSLDRDDQPQHF. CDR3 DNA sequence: TGTGCCAGCAGCTTGGACAGGGATGATCAGCCCCAGCATTTT.

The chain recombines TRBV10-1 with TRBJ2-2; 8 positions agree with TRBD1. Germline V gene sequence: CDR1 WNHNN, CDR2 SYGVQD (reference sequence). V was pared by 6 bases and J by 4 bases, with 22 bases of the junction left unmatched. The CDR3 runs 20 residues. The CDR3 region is CASRGGQGGAEGGSTGELFF. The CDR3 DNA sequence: TGCGCCAGCAGGGGTGGACAGGGCGGCGCGGAAGGGGGTAGCACCGGGGAGCTGTTTTTT.

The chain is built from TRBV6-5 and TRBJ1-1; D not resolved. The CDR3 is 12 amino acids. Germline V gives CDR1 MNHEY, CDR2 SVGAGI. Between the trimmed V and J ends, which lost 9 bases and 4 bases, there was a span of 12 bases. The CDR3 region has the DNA TGTGCCAGTAGACGAGCGGGCACTGAAGCTTTCTTT. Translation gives CASRRAGTEAFF.